Shown below are 26 T cell receptor beta chains from a single sample sequenced in a study of blood T cells in healthy people across ages. The use of a sample-barcoded 5' primer and a J-beta primer mix characterized a second PCR of roughly 6 to 11 cycles. TCRdb called the 5' RACE reads again in MiXCR, with one record for every CDR3 protein. The sample holds hundreds of thousands of distinct CDR3 sequences, more than 50% seen once. Material for sequencing was blood. These receptors were obtained from a man aged 35-49 years in good health.

This rearrangement joins TRBV18 to TRBJ2-4; 11 bases match TRBD1. Gene TRBJ2-5 matches the end of the DNA better, so the J call may be wrong. This CDR3 has 15 residues. In germline, CDR1 is KGHSH, CDR2 LQKENI. The CDR3 sequence is CASSPPDRGRETQYF. For the CDR3, the DNA is TGTGCCAGCTCACCACCGGACAGGGGGCGAGAGACCCAGTACTTC.

The rearrangement uses TRBV10-3 and TRBJ2-7; the match to TRBD1 covers 7 bases. V shed 8 bases, J shed 4 bases, and the junction held 8 bases outside the gene matches. The CDR3 has 13 amino acids. CDR1 ENHRY and CDR2 SYGVKD come from the germline V gene. In nucleotides, the CDR3 is TGTGCCATCGGGGCTCGACAGGGTTACGAGCAGTACTTC. Its translation: CAIGARQGYEQYF.

This clonotype was counted between two and nine times. This chain joins TRBV6-5 and TRBJ2-5; D is perhaps TRBD2 (6 bases). The CDR3 spans 13 residues. V was shortened by 2 bases and J by 5 bases, with 9 bases between the two germline ends. Germline loops: CDR1 MNHEY, CDR2 SVGAGI. The CDR3 sequence: CASSYRGYETQYF. DNA of the CDR3: TGTGCCAGCAGTTACCGGGGGTACGAGACCCAGTACTTC.

V and J are TRBV4-2 and TRBJ1-2; TRBD1 matches 8 bases. This CDR3 is built from 14 residues. J was trimmed by 6 bases and V by 4 bases; bases with no gene match: 7. Germline loops: CDR1 LGHNA, CDR2 YNFKEQ. CDR3 protein: CASSLADRGHGYTF. For the CDR3, the DNA is TGTGCCAGCAGCCTGGCAGACAGGGGTCATGGCTACACCTTC.

The J gene is TRBJ1-5, the V gene TRBV19; D is uncertain. This CDR3 has 12 residues. Germline V gene lookup returns CDR1 LNHDA and CDR2 SQIVND (reference sequence). Between the trimmed V and J ends, which lost 6 bases and 12 bases, there was a span of 15 bases. Here the CDR3 reads CASSITPGLQHF. The CDR3 region has the DNA TGTGCCAGTAGCATCACACCCGGGCTCCAGCATTTT.

CDR3 residues: CASGQSPHEQYF. DNA for the CDR3: TGTGCCAGCGGACAATCTCCCCACGAGCAGTACTTC. This chain joins TRBV7-2 and TRBJ2-5; maybe TRBD1 (5 bases). The DNA end is a closer match to TRBJ2-7, so the J assignment may be wrong. Germline loops: CDR1 SGHTA, CDR2 FQGNSA. This CDR3 is 12 amino acids long.

This clonotype was detected only a few times. The chain combines TRBV10-3 with TRBJ2-3, with D uncertain. CDR1 is ENHRY and CDR2 is SYGVKD in the germline V gene. This CDR3 contains 14 residues. The V end was cut by 7 bases, the J end by 5 bases, with 16 bases between. CDR3 protein: CAITPGPTGDTQYF. The CDR3 coding sequence is TGTGCCATCACCCCGGGCCCAACGGGAGATACGCAGTATTTT.

The V and J genes are TRBV6-4 and TRBJ2-1; 15 positions match TRBD2. V was clipped by 0 bases and J by 1 base; unmatched bases: 7. This CDR3 has 20 amino acids. Germline lookup yields CDR1 MRHNA and CDR2 SNTAGT. The CDR3 bases are TGTGCCAGCAGTGACTCGAGGGGGACTAGCGGGAGGTTTTCCTACAATGAGCAGTTCTTC. Residues: CASSDSRGTSGRFSYNEQFF.

V and J are TRBV11-2 and TRBJ2-3; D could derive from TRBD1 or TRBD2 (6 bases each). Trimming cost V 8 bases and J 0 bases, with 9 bases left between them. Germline CDR1 is SGHAT and CDR2 is FQNNGV. This CDR3 region has 13 residues. CDR3 sequence reads: CASGGPSTDTQYF. As DNA, the CDR3 is TGTGCCAGCGGGGGGCCGAGCACAGATACGCAGTATTTT.

Comment on this clonotype: No DNA is shown, since the ends of the CDR3 on it are uncertain; the CDR3 is the one TCRdb lists. V is TRBV6-1 and J is TRBJ1-6. Germline V lookup: CDR1 MNHNS, CDR2 SASEGT. The CDR3 is 19 residues long, ends included. The CDR3 sequence: CASSEASISYTFGRGPLHF.

The chain couples TRBV5-1 to TRBJ2-7, with D perhaps matching TRBD1 (6 bases). The CDR3 loop spans 17 amino acids. Germline V gene lookup returns CDR1 SGHRS and CDR2 YFSETQ. V dropped 0 bases and J dropped 0 bases, with 16 bases sitting between them. CDR3 sequence: CASSLGYRDQSSYEQYF. CDR3 DNA sequence: TGCGCCAGCAGCTTGGGGTACAGGGATCAAAGCTCCTACGAGCAGTACTTC.

This rearrangement joins TRBV4-3 to TRBJ2-5, with 8 positions matching TRBD1. The J call is doubtful: the DNA matches TRBJ2-7 better. From germline, CDR1 is LGHNA and CDR2 YSLEER. The CDR3 covers 15 residues. This chain's CDR3 is CASSQDRDRPYEQYF. Here the CDR3 DNA reads TGCGCCAGCAGCCAGGACCGGGACAGGCCCTACGAGCAGTACTTC.

The chain carries TRBV2 and TRBJ2-3; 9 bases fit TRBD2. Unmatched junction bases numbered 4, after V lost 3 bases and J lost 3 bases. This CDR3 has 15 amino acids. Germline V lookup: CDR1 SNHLY, CDR2 FYNNEI. CDR3: CASSEGSGSTDTQYF. In DNA form, the CDR3 reads TGTGCCAGCAGTGAGGGTAGCGGGAGTACAGATACGCAGTATTTT.

The gene calls are TRBV6-5 and TRBJ2-5; 8 nucleotides line up with TRBD2. The CDR3 is 17 amino acids. V dropped 0 bases and J dropped 6; count of bases not matched to a gene: 12. Germline V gene data show CDR1 as MNHEY and CDR2 as SVGAGI. CDR3 protein: CASSYSFGSGDFKTQYF. CDR3 nucleotide sequence: TGTGCCAGCAGTTACTCGTTCGGTAGCGGGGATTTCAAGACCCAGTACTTC.

This rearrangement joins TRBV27 to TRBJ2-1, with D tentatively TRBD1 or TRBD2 (5 bases each). The CDR3 consists of 15 residues. Germline V lookup: CDR1 MNHEY, CDR2 SMNVEV (reference sequence). The V end lost 5 bases, the J end lost 4 bases, and 15 bases lay between the germline ends. Here the CDR3 DNA reads TGTGCCAGCAGTCTGGTGAGGGGAGCATACAATGAGCAGTTCTTC. Its protein is CASSLVRGAYNEQFF.

This clonotype has only a few counts. This sequence joins TRBV20-1 and TRBJ2-1; perhaps D is TRBD1 or TRBD2 (5 bases each). Looked up from germline, CDR1 is DFQATT and CDR2 is SNEGSKA (reference sequence). V lost 6 bases to trimming and J lost 5 bases, with 17 bases between them. The CDR3 runs to 14 residues. The CDR3 DNA reads TGCAGTGCCGGGGACCCTCGAACCGACAATGAGCAGTTCTTC. Translated: CSAGDPRTDNEQFF.

The genes are TRBV28 and TRBJ2-7; D gene unclear. V dropped 2 bases and J dropped 1 base, with 12 bases sitting between them. The CDR3 runs 15 residues. Germline CDR1 MDHEN, CDR2 SYDVKM. CDR3 in DNA: TGTGCCAGCAGTTTAAAGGCAGGACGGTCCTACGAGCAGTACTTC. Translation: CASSLKAGRSYEQYF.

The chain joins TRBV5-1 to TRBJ2-4; D might be TRBD2 (6 bases). In germline, CDR1 is SGHRS, CDR2 YFSETQ. The V end was cut by 7 bases, the J end by 5 bases, with 13 bases between. This CDR3 comprises 13 residues. The CDR3 loop reads CASRRGGQNIQYF. In DNA, the CDR3 is TGCGCCAGCCGGAGGGGCGGGCAAAACATTCAGTACTTC.

This sequence joins TRBV28 and TRBJ1-1, with 7 positions matching TRBD1. The CDR3 length is 18 residues. V was clipped by 4 bases and J by 0 bases; unmatched bases: 14. Per the germline V gene, CDR1 is MDHEN and CDR2 is SYDVKM. CDR3 nucleotide sequence: TGTGCCAGCAGTTACCTACAGGGGCGGGGAATCATGAACACTGAAGCTTTCTTT. Protein product: CASSYLQGRGIMNTEAFF.

This clonotype was counted a few times. The CDR3 coding sequence is TGTGCCATCAGTGAGTCGCAGGGGGCGAGCACAGATACGCAGTATTTT. Translating it yields CAISESQGASTDTQYF. The chain joins TRBV10-3 to TRBJ2-3, with 8 nucleotides matching TRBD1. The J segment lost 0 bases and the V segment lost 0 bases, leaving 2 bases of the junction unmatched. The CDR3 consists of 16 residues. The germline CDR1 and CDR2 sequences are ENHRY and SYGVKD.

This clonotype came up a few times. The chain uses TRBV9 and TRBJ2-4; D possibly matches TRBD1 or TRBD2 (5 bases each). The J call may not be correct, given that the DNA end is closer to TRBJ2-7. Germline CDR1 and CDR2: SGDLS and YYNGEE. The CDR3 loop spans 14 amino acids. The CDR3 nucleotides are TGTGCCAGCAGCGTAGCGGGGCGAGGCTACGAGCAGTACTTC. Encoded protein: CASSVAGRGYEQYF.

The chain carries TRBV12-3 or TRBV12-4 and TRBJ2-5; the match to TRBD1 covers 8 bases. The CDR3 has 15 amino acids. The junction had 11 bases not matched to a gene; V was cut back by 5 bases and J by 6 bases. The CDR3 nucleotides are TGTGCCAGCAGTGACTCGGACAGGGACTGGAAGACCCAGTACTTC. Protein: CASSDSDRDWKTQYF.

This clonotype has a single count. A read error may produce the germline difference seen at one junction end. The chain links TRBV6-1 to TRBJ1-5; D possibly corresponds to TRBD1 (5 bases). CDR3 length: 15 amino acids. Germline V gene lookup returns CDR1 MNHNS and CDR2 SASEGT. CDR3 coding DNA: TGTGCCAGCACCGAATATGGACAACCCAATCGGCCCCAGCATTTT. Amino acid sequence: CASTEYGQPNRPQHF.

The gene calls are TRBV7-9 and TRBJ2-7; D gene ambiguous. V shed 5 bases and J shed 0 bases, with 17 bases lying between them. CDR1 is SEHNR and CDR2 is FQNEAQ in the germline V gene (reference sequence). This CDR3 spans 16 amino acids. The CDR3 region is CASSPPFDGSSYEQYF. DNA of the CDR3: TGTGCCAGCAGCCCACCCTTTGACGGTAGCTCCTACGAGCAGTACTTC.

The chain uses TRBV29-1 and TRBJ1-2, with D unresolved. CDR3 length equals 11 residues. CDR1 is SQVTM and CDR2 is ANQGSEA in the germline V gene. Trimming left V 4 bases short and J 4 bases short, with 7 bases between. The CDR3 region has the DNA TGCAGCGTTGTTTCGGGCTATGGCTACACCTTC. Translation gives CSVVSGYGYTF.

J is TRBJ2-1 and V is TRBV12-3 or TRBV12-4; TRBD2 aligns across 7 bases. This CDR3 has 12 residues. V shed 8 bases and J 2 bases; nucleotides not matched to a gene: 0. The chain's CDR3 is CASGGAYNEQFF. The CDR3 DNA is TGTGCCAGCGGGGGGGCCTACAATGAGCAGTTCTTC.